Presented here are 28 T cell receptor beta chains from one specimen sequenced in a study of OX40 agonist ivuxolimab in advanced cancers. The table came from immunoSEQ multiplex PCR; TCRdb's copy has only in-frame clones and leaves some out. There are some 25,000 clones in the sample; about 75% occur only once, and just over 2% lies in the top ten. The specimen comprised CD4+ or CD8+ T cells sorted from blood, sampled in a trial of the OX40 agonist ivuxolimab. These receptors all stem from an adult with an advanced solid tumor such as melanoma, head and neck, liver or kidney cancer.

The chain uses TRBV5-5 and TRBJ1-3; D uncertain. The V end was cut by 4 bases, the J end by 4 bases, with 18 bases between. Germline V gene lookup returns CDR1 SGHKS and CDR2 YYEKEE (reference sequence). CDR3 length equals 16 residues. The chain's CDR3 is CASSGRFTEQGNTIYF. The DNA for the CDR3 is TGTGCCAGCAGCGGGCGATTTACGGAACAAGGAAACACCATATATTTT.

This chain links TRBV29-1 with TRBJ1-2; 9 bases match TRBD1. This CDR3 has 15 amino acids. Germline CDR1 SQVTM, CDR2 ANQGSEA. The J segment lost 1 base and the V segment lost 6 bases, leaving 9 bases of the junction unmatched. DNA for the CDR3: TGCAGCGTCTCCGGGACAGGGAAGGGTAACTATGGCTACACCTTC. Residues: CSVSGTGKGNYGYTF.

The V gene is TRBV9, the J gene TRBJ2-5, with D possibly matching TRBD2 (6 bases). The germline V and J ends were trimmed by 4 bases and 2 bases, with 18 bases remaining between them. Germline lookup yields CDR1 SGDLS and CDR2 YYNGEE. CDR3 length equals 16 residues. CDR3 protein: CASSSGGLAMQETQYF. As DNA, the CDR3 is TGTGCCAGCAGCAGCGGTGGCCTAGCGATGCAAGAGACCCAGTACTTC.

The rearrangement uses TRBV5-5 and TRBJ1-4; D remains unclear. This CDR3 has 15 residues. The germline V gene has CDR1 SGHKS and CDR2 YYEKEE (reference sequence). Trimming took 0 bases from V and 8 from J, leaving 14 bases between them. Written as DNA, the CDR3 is TGTGCCAGCAGCTTGGTGGGCAGAGGGATGGAAAAACTGTTTTTT. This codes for CASSLVGRGMEKLFF.

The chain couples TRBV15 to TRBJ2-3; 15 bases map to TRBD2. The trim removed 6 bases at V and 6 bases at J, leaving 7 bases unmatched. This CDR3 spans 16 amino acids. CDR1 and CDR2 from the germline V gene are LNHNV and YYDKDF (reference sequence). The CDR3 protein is CATRRTSGGGRDTQYF. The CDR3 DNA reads TGTGCCACCAGGCGGACTAGCGGGGGGGGTCGGGATACGCAGTATTTT.

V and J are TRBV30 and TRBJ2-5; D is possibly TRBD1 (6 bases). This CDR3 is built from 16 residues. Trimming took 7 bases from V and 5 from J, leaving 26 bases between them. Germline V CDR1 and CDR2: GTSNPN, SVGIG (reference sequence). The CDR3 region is CAYAQGTGSSRETQYF. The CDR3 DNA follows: TGTGCCTACGCCCAGGGCACAGGGAGTTCGCGGGAGACCCAGTACTTC.

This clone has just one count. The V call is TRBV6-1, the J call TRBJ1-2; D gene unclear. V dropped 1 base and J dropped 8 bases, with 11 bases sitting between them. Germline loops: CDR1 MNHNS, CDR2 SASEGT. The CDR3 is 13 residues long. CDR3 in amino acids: CASSEGVLAGYTF. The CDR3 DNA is TGTGCCAGCAGTGAAGGGGTCTTGGCAGGCTACACCTTC.

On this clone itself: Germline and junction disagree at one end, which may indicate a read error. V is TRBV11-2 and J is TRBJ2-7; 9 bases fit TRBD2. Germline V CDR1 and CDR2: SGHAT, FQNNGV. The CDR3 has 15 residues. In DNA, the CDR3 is TGTGCCAGCAGGTTAGCGTTAGCGGGGGCCTACGAGCAGTACTTC. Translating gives CASRLALAGAYEQYF.

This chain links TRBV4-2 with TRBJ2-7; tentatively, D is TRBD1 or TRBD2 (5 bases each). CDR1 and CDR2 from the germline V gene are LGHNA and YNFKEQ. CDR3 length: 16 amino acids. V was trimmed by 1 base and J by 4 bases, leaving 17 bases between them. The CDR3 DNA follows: TGTGCCAGCAGCCAAGGAGGGGAGTCGCCCCTGTACGAGCAGTACTTC. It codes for CASSQGGESPLYEQYF.

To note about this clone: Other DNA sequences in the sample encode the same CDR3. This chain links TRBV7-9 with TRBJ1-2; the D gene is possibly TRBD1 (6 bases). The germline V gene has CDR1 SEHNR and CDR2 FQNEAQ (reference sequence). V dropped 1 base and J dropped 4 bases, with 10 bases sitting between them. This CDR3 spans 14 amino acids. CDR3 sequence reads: CASSLGVTGYGYTF. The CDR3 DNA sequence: TGTGCCAGCAGCTTAGGGGTGACAGGCTATGGCTACACCTTC.

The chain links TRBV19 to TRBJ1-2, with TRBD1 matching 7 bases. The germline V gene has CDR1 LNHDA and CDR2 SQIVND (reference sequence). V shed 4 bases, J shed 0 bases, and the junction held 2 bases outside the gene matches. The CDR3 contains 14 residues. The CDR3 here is CASSTTGSNYGYTF. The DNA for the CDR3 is TGTGCCAGTAGTACGACAGGGTCTAACTATGGCTACACCTTC.

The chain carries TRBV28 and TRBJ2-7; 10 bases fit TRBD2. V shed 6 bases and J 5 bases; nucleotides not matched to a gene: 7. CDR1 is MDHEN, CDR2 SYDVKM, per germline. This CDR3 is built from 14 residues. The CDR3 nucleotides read TGTGCCAGCAGCTCTCTAGCGGGAGTAAACGAGCAGTACTTC. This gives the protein CASSSLAGVNEQYF.

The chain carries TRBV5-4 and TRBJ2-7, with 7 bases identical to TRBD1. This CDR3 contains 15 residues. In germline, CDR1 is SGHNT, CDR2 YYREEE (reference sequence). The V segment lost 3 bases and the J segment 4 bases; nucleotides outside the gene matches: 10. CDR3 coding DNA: TGTGCCAGCAGCTCTCCGACAGGGCACCTGTACGAGCAGTACTTC. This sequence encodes CASSSPTGHLYEQYF.

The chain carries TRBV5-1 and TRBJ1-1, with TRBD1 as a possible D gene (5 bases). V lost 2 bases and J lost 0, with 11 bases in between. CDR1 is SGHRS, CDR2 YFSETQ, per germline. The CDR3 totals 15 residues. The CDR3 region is CASSLGVILNTEAFF. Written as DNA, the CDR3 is TGCGCCAGCAGCTTAGGGGTAATTTTGAACACTGAAGCTTTCTTT.

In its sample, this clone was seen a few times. CDR3 sequence: CAISESHRDSDSNQPQHF. The CDR3 region has the DNA TGTGCCATCAGTGAGTCGCACCGGGACAGCGATAGCAATCAGCCCCAGCATTTT. V gene TRBV10-3 combines with J gene TRBJ1-5; 7 nucleotides agree with TRBD1. Germline values: CDR1 ENHRY, CDR2 SYGVKD. The CDR3 totals 18 residues. V gave up 0 bases and J gave up 0 bases; unmatched junction bases: 8.

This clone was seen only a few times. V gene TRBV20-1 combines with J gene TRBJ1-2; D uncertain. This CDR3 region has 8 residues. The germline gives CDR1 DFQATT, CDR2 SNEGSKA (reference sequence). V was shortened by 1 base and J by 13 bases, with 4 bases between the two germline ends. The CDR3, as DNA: TGCAGTGCTAGAGTCCCCACCTTC. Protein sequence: CSARVPTF.

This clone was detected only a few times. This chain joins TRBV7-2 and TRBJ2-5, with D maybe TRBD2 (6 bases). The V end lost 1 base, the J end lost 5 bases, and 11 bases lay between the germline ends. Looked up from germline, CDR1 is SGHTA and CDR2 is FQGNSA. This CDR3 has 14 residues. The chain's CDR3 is CASSLGGGRETQYF. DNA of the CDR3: TGTGCCAGCAGCTTAGGTGGGGGGAGGGAGACCCAGTACTTC.

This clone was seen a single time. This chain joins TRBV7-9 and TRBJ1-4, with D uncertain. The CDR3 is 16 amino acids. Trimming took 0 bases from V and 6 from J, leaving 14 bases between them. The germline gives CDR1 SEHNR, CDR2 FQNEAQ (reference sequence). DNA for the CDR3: TGTGCCAGCAGCTTAGCGGCGCGGCCCGAAGATGAAAAACTGTTTTTT. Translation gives CASSLAARPEDEKLFF.

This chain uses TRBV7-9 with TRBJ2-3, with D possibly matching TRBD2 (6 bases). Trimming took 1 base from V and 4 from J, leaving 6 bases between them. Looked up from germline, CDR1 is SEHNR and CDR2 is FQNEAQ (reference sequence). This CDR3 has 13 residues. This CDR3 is CASSLGGADTQYF. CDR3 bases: TGTGCCAGCAGCTTAGGCGGGGCAGATACGCAGTATTTT.

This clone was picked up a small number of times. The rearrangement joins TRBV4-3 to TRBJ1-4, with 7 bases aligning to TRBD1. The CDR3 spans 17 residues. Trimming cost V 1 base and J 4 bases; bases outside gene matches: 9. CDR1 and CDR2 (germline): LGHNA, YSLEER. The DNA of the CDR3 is TGCGCCAGCAGCCAAGGACAGGGAACGTCCGGTAATGAAAAACTGTTTTTT. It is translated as CASSQGQGTSGNEKLFF.

This CDR3 reads CASSHTGGDYGYTF. For the CDR3, the DNA is TGCGCCAGCAGCCATACAGGGGGCGACTATGGCTACACCTTC. This chain uses TRBV4-3 with TRBJ1-2, with 9 nucleotides matching TRBD1. Germline loops: CDR1 LGHNA, CDR2 YSLEER. The CDR3 totals 14 residues. V was clipped by 3 bases and J by 3 bases; unmatched bases: 2.

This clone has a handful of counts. Here the CDR3 reads CASSSNPTKTEAFF. CDR3 sequence (DNA): TGTGCCAGCAGTTCTAACCCGACGAAAACTGAAGCTTTCTTT. The chain recombines TRBV27 with TRBJ1-1; no firm D call. Per the germline V gene, CDR1 is MNHEY and CDR2 is SMNVEV (reference sequence). CDR3 length: 14 residues. Trimming left V 4 bases short and J 5 bases short, with 14 bases between.

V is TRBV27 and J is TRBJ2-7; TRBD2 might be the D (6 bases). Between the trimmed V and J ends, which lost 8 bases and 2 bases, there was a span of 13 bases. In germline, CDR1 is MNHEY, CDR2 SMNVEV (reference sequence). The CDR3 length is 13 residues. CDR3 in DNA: TGTGCCAGCGGGACTTTGGATACCTACGAGCAGTACTTC. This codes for CASGTLDTYEQYF.

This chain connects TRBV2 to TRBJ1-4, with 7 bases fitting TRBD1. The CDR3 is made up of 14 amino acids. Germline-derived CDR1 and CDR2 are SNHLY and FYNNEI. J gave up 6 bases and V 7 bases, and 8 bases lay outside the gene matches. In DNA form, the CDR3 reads TGTGCCAGCACCTCGACAGGGCCCCATGAAAAACTGTTTTTT. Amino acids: CASTSTGPHEKLFF.

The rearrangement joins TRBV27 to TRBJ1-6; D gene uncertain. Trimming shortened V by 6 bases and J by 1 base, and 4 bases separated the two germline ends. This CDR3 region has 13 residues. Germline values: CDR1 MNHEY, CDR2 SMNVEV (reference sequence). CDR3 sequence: CASRDSYNSPLHF. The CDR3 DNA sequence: TGTGCCAGCAGGGATTCCTATAATTCACCCCTCCACTTT.

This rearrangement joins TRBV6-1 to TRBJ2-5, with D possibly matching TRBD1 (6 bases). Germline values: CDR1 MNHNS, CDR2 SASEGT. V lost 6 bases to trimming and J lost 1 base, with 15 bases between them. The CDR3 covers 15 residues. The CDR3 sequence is CASSGTPAPQETQYF. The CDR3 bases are TGTGCCAGCAGCGGGACACCTGCACCCCAAGAGACCCAGTACTTC.

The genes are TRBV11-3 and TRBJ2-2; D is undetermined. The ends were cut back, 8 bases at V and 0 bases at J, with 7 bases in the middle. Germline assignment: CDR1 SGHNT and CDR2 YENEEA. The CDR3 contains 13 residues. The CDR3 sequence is CASATANTGELFF. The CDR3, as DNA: TGTGCCAGCGCAACCGCGAACACCGGGGAGCTGTTTTTT.

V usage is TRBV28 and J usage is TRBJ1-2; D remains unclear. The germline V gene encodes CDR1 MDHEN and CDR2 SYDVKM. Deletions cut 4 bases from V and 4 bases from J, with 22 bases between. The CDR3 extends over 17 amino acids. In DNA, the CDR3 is TGTGCCAGCAGTTCCGCATCCTCCGGGAGATTTAGCTATGGCTACACCTTC. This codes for CASSSASSGRFSYGYTF.